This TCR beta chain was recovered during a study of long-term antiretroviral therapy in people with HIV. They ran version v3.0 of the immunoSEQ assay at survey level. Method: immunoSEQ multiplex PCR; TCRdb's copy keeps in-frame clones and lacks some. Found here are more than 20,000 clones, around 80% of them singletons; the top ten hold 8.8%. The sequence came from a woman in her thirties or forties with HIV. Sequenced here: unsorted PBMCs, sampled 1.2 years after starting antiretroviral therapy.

The CDR3 DNA follows: TGTGCCAGCAGCCAAGGGGCCAGATCGGATACGCAGTATTTT. Protein product: CASSQGARSDTQYF. This chain links TRBV14 with TRBJ2-3, with unresolved D. V was cut by 1 base and J by 6 bases, with 11 bases left in between. The CDR3 consists of 14 residues. Germline-derived CDR1 and CDR2 are SGHDN and FVKESK.